These 26 T cell receptor beta chains were sequenced from one sample in a study of blood T cell repertoires in COVID-19. Data came from immunoSEQ multiplex PCR; TCRdb stores just in-frame clones and leaves some out. Here the sample spans 26,000 or so clones, about 91% being singletons. What was sequenced was peripheral blood. These TCRs come from a human donor with active COVID-19. The donor label of this sample is uncertain.

The V and J genes are TRBV11-2 and TRBJ2-5, with TRBD2 matching 12 bases. This CDR3 comprises 16 residues. Germline V CDR1 and CDR2: SGHAT, FQNNGV. The V gene end was trimmed by 5 bases and the J gene end by 6 bases; junction bases not matched to a gene: 10. CDR3 in amino acids: CASSLRTSGVVQTQYF. The DNA for the CDR3 is TGTGCCAGCAGCCTCCGGACTAGCGGGGTTGTCCAGACCCAGTACTTC.

CDR3 protein: CASSSSGTSGRMAEQFF. Written as DNA, the CDR3 is TGCGCCAGCAGCTCTTCCGGGACTAGCGGGAGAATGGCTGAGCAGTTCTTC. The gene calls are TRBV5-1 and TRBJ2-1; 14 positions agree with TRBD2. Germline V gene lookup returns CDR1 SGHRS and CDR2 YFSETQ. With V trimmed by 3 bases and J by 9 bases, 11 bases remained unmatched. CDR3 length equals 17 residues.

The V call is TRBV7-2, the J call TRBJ1-2; maybe TRBD1 (5 bases). V was pared by 1 base and J by 1 base, with 7 bases between. Germline V gives CDR1 SGHTA, CDR2 FQGNSA. The CDR3 consists of 14 residues. DNA of the CDR3: TGTGCCAGCAGCTTAGACAGGATTAACTATGGCTACACCTTC. Translated, it gives CASSLDRINYGYTF.

The V gene is TRBV14, the J gene TRBJ2-7; 8 nucleotides line up with TRBD1. The CDR3 has 15 residues. Trimming at V came to 1 base and at J to 3 bases, leaving 5 bases not matched to a gene. The germline V gene encodes CDR1 SGHDN and CDR2 FVKESK. This chain's CDR3 is CASSQGQGIFYEQYF. The CDR3 DNA follows: TGTGCCAGCAGCCAAGGACAGGGGATTTTCTACGAGCAGTACTTC.

CDR3 in amino acids: CASSAAGRGLNYGYTF. The CDR3, as DNA: TGTGCCAGCAGCGCCGCCGGCAGGGGCCTTAACTATGGCTACACCTTC. The V gene is TRBV9, the J gene TRBJ1-2; a weak D match, TRBD1 (6 bases). There are 16 residues in the CDR3. V was clipped by 3 bases and J by 1 base, with 16 bases between them. In germline, CDR1 is SGDLS, CDR2 YYNGEE.

This sequence joins TRBV9 and TRBJ2-7, with D perhaps matching TRBD2 (5 bases). V was pared by 3 bases and J by 6 bases, with 16 bases between. Germline-derived CDR1 and CDR2 are SGDLS and YYNGEE. The CDR3 is 14 residues long. The CDR3 DNA sequence: TGTGCCAGCAGCGACGGGGATCGCGCTAGCGAGCAGTACTTC. This encodes CASSDGDRASEQYF.

The rearrangement links TRBV11-3 to TRBJ1-5; D is undetermined. From germline, CDR1 is SGHNT and CDR2 YENEEA. The CDR3 length is 16 residues. Trimming pared 2 bases from V and 4 bases from J, leaving 15 bases between. CDR3 nucleotide sequence: TGTGCCAGCAGCTTACCTTTAGGGAGGGAGAATCAGCCCCAGCATTTT. Amino acids: CASSLPLGRENQPQHF.

This clone was found once. The CDR3 reads CASSWGGTQYF. CDR3 sequence (DNA): TGTGCCAGCAGTTGGGGGGGGACCCAGTACTTC. The rearrangement uses TRBV12-3 or TRBV12-4 and TRBJ2-5, with TRBD2 matching 7 bases. This CDR3 has 11 residues. V dropped 4 bases and J dropped 7; count of bases not matched to a gene: 0.

The chain links TRBV14 to TRBJ2-2; D call uncertain. V dropped 4 bases and J dropped 5 bases, with 14 bases sitting between them. The CDR3 covers 15 residues. The germline V gene encodes CDR1 SGHDN and CDR2 FVKESK. CDR3 sequence (DNA): TGTGCCAGCAGCCTTTACGGTAGTCGAACCGGGGAGCTGTTTTTT. It encodes CASSLYGSRTGELFF. The whole variable domain, remainder taken from reference TRBV14 and TRBJ2-2, is EAGVTQFPSHSVIEKGQTVTLRCDPISGHDNLYWYRRVMGKEIKFLLHFVKESKQDESGMPNNRFLAERTGGTYSTLKVQPAELEDSGVYFCASSLYGSRTGELFFGEGSRLTVL.

This sequence joins TRBV27 and TRBJ2-7, with 9 bases aligning to TRBD1. The CDR3 has 15 residues. The germline gives CDR1 MNHEY, CDR2 SMNVEV (reference sequence). V trimming: 0 bases; J trimming: 3 bases; junction bases outside the gene matches: 3. CDR3 coding DNA: TGTGCCAGCAGTTTATCTGGGACAGGGCGCTACGAGCAGTACTTC. Its protein product is CASSLSGTGRYEQYF.

This sequence joins TRBV4-3 and TRBJ2-1, with TRBD2 matching over 7 bases. The trim removed 0 bases at V and 2 bases at J, leaving 4 bases unmatched. This CDR3 spans 16 amino acids. Germline V gene sequence: CDR1 LGHNA, CDR2 YSLEER. CDR3 loop: CASSQDGGGTYNEQFF. The DNA of the CDR3 is TGCGCCAGCAGCCAAGATGGGGGGGGAACCTACAATGAGCAGTTCTTC.

The chain has TRBV3-1 (or the pseudogene TRBV3-2) and TRBJ1-2; D is uncertain. The germline gives CDR1 LGHDT, CDR2 YNNKEL (reference sequence). CDR3 length: 13 residues. V was trimmed by 0 bases and J by 5 bases, leaving 7 bases between them. This chain's CDR3 is CASSQDRGYGYTF. DNA of the CDR3: TGTGCCAGCAGCCAAGATCGAGGGTATGGCTACACCTTC.

The rearrangement uses TRBV9 and TRBJ2-1, with 14 bases matching TRBD2. From germline, CDR1 is SGDLS and CDR2 YYNGEE. This CDR3 is 15 amino acids long. The junction had 5 bases not matched to a gene; V was cut back by 4 bases and J by 8 bases. In DNA form, the CDR3 reads TGTGCCAGCAGCATCGGACTAGCGGGGGGCGATGAGCAGTTCTTC. This sequence encodes CASSIGLAGGDEQFF.

This chain links TRBV28 with TRBJ1-2; the D gene is possibly TRBD1 (5 bases). This CDR3 has 14 residues. Trimming took 8 bases from V and 1 from J, leaving 14 bases between them. Germline CDR1 MDHEN, CDR2 SYDVKM. The CDR3 DNA follows: TGTGCCAGCCGAGGGGCGGGGCGTAACTATGGCTACACCTTC. Encoded protein: CASRGAGRNYGYTF.

The V gene is TRBV5-4, the J gene TRBJ2-2; 7 nucleotides line up with TRBD1. Germline-derived CDR1 and CDR2 are SGHNT and YYREEE (reference sequence). V shed 0 bases, J shed 7 bases, and the junction held 9 bases outside the gene matches. The CDR3 consists of 16 residues. The CDR3 loop reads CASSLDRQGARGELFF. The DNA for the CDR3 is TGTGCCAGCAGCTTGGATCGACAGGGAGCACGCGGGGAGCTGTTTTTT.

This rearrangement joins TRBV4-1 to TRBJ1-2, with 8 bases fitting TRBD1. The V gene end was trimmed by 0 bases and the J gene end by 8 bases; junction bases not matched to a gene: 8. This CDR3 spans 15 amino acids. Germline V gene sequence: CDR1 MGHRA, CDR2 YSYEKL. DNA of the CDR3: TGCGCCAGCAGCCAAGATGGAGGACAGGGTGGAGGCTACACCTTC. Translating it yields CASSQDGGQGGGYTF.

This clone was seen a single time. The J gene is TRBJ2-5, the V gene TRBV7-2, with 9 positions matching TRBD2. CDR3 length equals 16 residues. Germline values: CDR1 SGHTA, CDR2 FQGNSA. The trim removed 5 bases at V and 2 bases at J, leaving 9 bases unmatched. The DNA for the CDR3 is TGTGCCAGCAGCCCCGGACTAGCGAGGGGGCAAGAGACCCAGTACTTC. The encoded protein is CASSPGLARGQETQYF.

The chain couples TRBV6-5 to TRBJ2-3; D possibly corresponds to TRBD1 (6 bases). This CDR3 spans 12 amino acids. Trimming removed 4 bases at V and 5 bases at J, with 7 bases between. Per germline, CDR1 MNHEY and CDR2 SVGAGI. Here the CDR3 reads CASSWGQDTQYF. CDR3 sequence (DNA): TGTGCCAGCAGTTGGGGGCAAGATACGCAGTATTTT.

This chain connects TRBV9 to TRBJ2-3; 12 bases fit TRBD2. J was trimmed by 1 base and V by 1 base; bases with no gene match: 1. The CDR3 contains 16 residues. The germline V gene encodes CDR1 SGDLS and CDR2 YYNGEE. The DNA for the CDR3 is TGTGCCAGCAGCGTACGACTAGCGGGGGGCACAGATACGCAGTATTTT. Translating it yields CASSVRLAGGTDTQYF.

The table lists this clone with a count of one. This chain connects TRBV5-1 to TRBJ1-1; TRBD1 might be the D (6 bases). CDR3 length: 13 amino acids. Germline CDR1 SGHRS, CDR2 YFSETQ. The V and J ends lost 4 bases and 4 bases respectively, with 11 bases between them. In nucleotides, the CDR3 is TGCGCCAGCAGCCGAGAACAGGGCACTGAAGCTTTCTTT. Its protein is CASSREQGTEAFF.

The chain joins TRBV27 to TRBJ1-1; tentatively, D is TRBD1 (6 bases). V was clipped by 4 bases and J by 10 bases, with 13 bases between them. The CDR3 is 12 amino acids. The germline V gene has CDR1 MNHEY and CDR2 SMNVEV (reference sequence). The CDR3 spells CASSYAGQIAFF. CDR3 sequence (DNA): TGTGCCAGCAGTTACGCCGGACAGATAGCTTTCTTT.

This clone was detected once. V and J are TRBV18 and TRBJ2-3; a weak D match, TRBD1 (5 bases). The CDR3 is made up of 14 amino acids. Germline values: CDR1 KGHSH, CDR2 LQKENI. The germline V and J ends were trimmed by 2 bases and 4 bases, with 10 bases remaining between them. This CDR3 reads CASSPIRVADTQYF. CDR3 nucleotides: TGTGCCAGCTCACCAATCAGGGTCGCAGATACGCAGTATTTT.

The V and J genes are TRBV6-2 or TRBV6-3 and TRBJ2-5; 10 bases align to TRBD2. J lost 7 bases, V lost 0 bases, and 11 bases had no gene match. Looked up from germline, CDR1 is MNHEY and CDR2 is SVGEGT. The length of the CDR3 is 17 residues. Written as DNA, the CDR3 is TGTGCCAGCAGTTACTCAAGCGGGAGGGCCGAGTTGGGGACCCAGTACTTC. Translated: CASSYSSGRAELGTQYF.

This clone occurred once. The chain carries TRBV11-2 and TRBJ2-2, with D possibly TRBD2 on 5 matching bases. Germline-derived CDR1 and CDR2 are SGHAT and FQNNGV. The CDR3 covers 18 residues. V was cut by 5 bases and J by 1 base, with 20 bases left in between. CDR3 sequence (DNA): TGTGCCAGCAGCGAGGATAACATAGGACTGGTGAACACCGGGGAGCTGTTTTTT. Translated, it gives CASSEDNIGLVNTGELFF.

This clone occurred once. The chain carries TRBV7-3 and TRBJ2-1; 7 bases agree with TRBD2. Germline V gene data show CDR1 as SGHTA and CDR2 as FQGTGA. V gave up 6 bases and J gave up 9 bases; unmatched junction bases: 17. The CDR3 is 16 amino acids. CDR3 DNA: TGTGCCAGCAGGAACGAGGGTAGCGGGCCTCGCCGTGAGCAGTTCTTC. It yields the protein CASRNEGSGPRREQFF.

This chain connects TRBV7-2 to TRBJ1-1; D not resolved. There are 14 residues in the CDR3. Between the trimmed V and J ends, which lost 0 bases and 5 bases, there was a span of 10 bases. Per germline, CDR1 SGHTA and CDR2 FQGNSA. The CDR3 DNA follows: TGTGCCAGCAGCTTAGCGTGGGAGGGAACTGAAGCTTTCTTT. It translates to CASSLAWEGTEAFF.